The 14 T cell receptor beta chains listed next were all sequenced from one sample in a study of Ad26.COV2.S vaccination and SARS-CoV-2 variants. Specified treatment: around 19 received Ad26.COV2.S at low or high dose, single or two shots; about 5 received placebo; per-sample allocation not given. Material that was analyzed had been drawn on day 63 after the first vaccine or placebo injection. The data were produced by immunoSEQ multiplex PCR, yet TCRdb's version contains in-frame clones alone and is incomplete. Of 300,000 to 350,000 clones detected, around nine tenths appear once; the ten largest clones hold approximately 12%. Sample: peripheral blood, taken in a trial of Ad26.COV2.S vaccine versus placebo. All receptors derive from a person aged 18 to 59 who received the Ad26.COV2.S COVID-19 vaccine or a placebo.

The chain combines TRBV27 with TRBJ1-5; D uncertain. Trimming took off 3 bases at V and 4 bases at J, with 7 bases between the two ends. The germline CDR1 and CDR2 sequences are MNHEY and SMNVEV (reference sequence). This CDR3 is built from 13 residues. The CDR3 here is CASSFVGNQPQHF. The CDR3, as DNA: TGTGCCAGCAGTTTTGTGGGAAATCAGCCCCAGCATTTT.

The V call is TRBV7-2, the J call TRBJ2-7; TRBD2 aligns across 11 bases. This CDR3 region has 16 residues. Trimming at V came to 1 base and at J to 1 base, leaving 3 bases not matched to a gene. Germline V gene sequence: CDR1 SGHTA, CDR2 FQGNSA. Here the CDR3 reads CASSLVASGGSYEQYF. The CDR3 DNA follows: TGTGCCAGCAGCTTAGTCGCTAGCGGGGGGTCCTACGAGCAGTACTTC.

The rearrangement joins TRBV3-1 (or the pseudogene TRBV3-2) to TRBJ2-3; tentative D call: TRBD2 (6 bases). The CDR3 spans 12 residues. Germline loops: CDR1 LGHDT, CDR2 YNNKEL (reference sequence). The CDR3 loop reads CAAGTVSDTQYF. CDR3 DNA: TGTGCGGCGGGAACTGTATCGGATACGCAGTATTTT.

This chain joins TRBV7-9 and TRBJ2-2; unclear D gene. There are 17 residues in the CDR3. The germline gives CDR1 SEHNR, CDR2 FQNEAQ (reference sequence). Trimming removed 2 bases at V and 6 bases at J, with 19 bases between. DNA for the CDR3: TGTGCCAGCAGCTTAAAGAACTTCTCAAGAACACCCGGGGAGCTGTTTTTT. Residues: CASSLKNFSRTPGELFF.

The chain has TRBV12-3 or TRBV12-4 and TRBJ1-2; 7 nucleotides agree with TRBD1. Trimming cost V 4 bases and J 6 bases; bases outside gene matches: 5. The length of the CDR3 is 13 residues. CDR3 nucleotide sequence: TGTGCCAGCAGTTATGGGACAGCCCATGGCTACACCTTC. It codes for CASSYGTAHGYTF.

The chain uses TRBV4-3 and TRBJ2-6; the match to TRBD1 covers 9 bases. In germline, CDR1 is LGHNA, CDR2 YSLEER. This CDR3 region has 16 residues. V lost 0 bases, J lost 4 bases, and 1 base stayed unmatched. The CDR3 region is CASSQDGQGGANVLTF. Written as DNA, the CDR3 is TGCGCCAGCAGCCAAGATGGACAGGGGGGGGCCAACGTCCTGACTTTC.

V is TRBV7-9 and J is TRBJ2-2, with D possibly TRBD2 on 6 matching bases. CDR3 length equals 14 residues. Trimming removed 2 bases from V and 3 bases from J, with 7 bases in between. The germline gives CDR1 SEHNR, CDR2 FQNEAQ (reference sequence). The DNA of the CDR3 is TGTGCCAGCAGCTTATGGGGGGACACCGGGGAGCTGTTTTTT. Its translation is CASSLWGDTGELFF.

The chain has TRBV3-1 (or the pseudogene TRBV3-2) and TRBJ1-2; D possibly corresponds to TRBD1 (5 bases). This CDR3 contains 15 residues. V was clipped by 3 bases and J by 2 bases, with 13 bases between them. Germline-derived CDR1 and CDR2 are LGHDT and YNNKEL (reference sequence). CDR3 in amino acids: CASSHRAGQNYGYTF. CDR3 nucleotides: TGTGCCAGCAGCCACAGGGCCGGCCAGAACTATGGCTACACCTTC.

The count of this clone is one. The CDR3 nucleotides are TGTGCCAGCAGCTTCGCGGGGGGGCAAAACACCGGGGAGCTGTTTTTT. Translated, it gives CASSFAGGQNTGELFF. This chain links TRBV13 with TRBJ2-2; 9 bases map to TRBD2. The ends lost 3 bases at V and 2 bases at J; junction bases unmatched: 4. CDR1 and CDR2 (germline): PRHDT, FYEKMQ (reference sequence). This CDR3 is 16 amino acids long. The entire variable domain, with the rest obtained from reference TRBV13 and TRBJ2-2, is as follows: AAGVIQSPRHLIKEKRETATLKCYPIPRHDTVYWYQQGPGQDPQFLISFYEKMQSDKGSIPDRFSAQQFSDYHSELNMSSLELGDSALYFCASSFAGGQNTGELFFGEGSRLTVL.

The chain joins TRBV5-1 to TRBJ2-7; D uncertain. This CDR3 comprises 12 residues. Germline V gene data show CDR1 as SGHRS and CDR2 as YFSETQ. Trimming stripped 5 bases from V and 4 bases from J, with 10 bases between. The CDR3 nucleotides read TGCGCCAGCAGAGCAGGATCGTACGAGCAGTACTTC. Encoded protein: CASRAGSYEQYF.

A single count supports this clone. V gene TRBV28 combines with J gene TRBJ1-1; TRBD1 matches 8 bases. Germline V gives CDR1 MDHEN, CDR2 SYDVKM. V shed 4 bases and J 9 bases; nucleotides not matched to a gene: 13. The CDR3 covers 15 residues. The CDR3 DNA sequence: TGTGCCAGCAGTTCATTACGGACAGGGCGATACAAAGCTTTCTTT. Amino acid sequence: CASSSLRTGRYKAFF.

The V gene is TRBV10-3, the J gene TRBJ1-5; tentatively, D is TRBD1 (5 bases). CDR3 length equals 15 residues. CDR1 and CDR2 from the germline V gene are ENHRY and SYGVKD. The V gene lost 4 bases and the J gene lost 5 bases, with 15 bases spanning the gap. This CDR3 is CAISVNQGLDQPQHF. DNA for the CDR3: TGTGCCATCAGTGTGAACCAGGGACTGGATCAGCCCCAGCATTTT.

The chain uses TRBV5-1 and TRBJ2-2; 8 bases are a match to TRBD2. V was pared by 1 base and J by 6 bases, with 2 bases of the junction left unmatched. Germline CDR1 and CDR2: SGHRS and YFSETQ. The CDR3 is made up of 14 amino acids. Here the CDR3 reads CASSLTSGSGELFF. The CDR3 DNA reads TGCGCCAGCAGCTTGACTAGCGGCTCCGGGGAGCTGTTTTTT.

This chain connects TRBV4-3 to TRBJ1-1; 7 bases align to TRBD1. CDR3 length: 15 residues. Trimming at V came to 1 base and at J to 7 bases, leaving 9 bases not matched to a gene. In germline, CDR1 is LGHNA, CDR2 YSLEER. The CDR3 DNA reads TGCGCCAGCAGCCAAGTCATTCGACAGGGAAGTGAAGCTTTCTTT. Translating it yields CASSQVIRQGSEAFF.